This is a list of T cell receptor beta chains from one sample in a study of blood T cell repertoires in COVID-19. TCRdb's table, derived via immunoSEQ multiplex PCR, lists solely in-frame clones and lacks some. Of approximately 300,000 clones detected, 80% to 90% appear once; the ten largest clones hold 1.2%. The sequencing input was peripheral blood. The origin of the receptors is a woman between 50 and 59 years old with acute or convalescent COVID-19. Each CDR3 is given with its conserved first and last residue. A D gene is named only where the DNA matches it firmly. The size field is filled for only some rows; it gives once, few, many or a size class.

D: -
V: TRBV3-1/TRBV3-2
J: TRBJ1-4
size: -
DNA: TGTGCCAGCAGCCTAAGTAGGGGTTCTGAAAAACTGTTTTTT
CDR3: CASSLSRGSEKLFF

D: -
V: TRBV5-1
J: TRBJ2-3
size: -
DNA: TGCGCCAGCAGCTTGGAAGGGGCTAGCACAGATACGCAGTATTTT
CDR3: CASSLEGASTDTQYF

D: TRBD1
V: TRBV6-1
J: TRBJ2-6
size: -
DNA: TGTGCCAGCGTACAGGGGTCTGGGGCCAACGTCCTGACTTTC
CDR3: CASVQGSGANVLTF

D: TRBD2
V: TRBV10-3
J: TRBJ2-1
size: -
DNA: TGTGCCATCAGCGGGGACTACACGTACAATGAGCAGTTCTTC
CDR3: CAISGDYTYNEQFF

D: -
V: TRBV18
J: TRBJ2-2
size: -
DNA: TGTGCCAGCGCCAGAGGCGTTGGCGGGGAGCTGTTTTTT
CDR3: CASARGVGGELFF

D: TRBD1
V: TRBV7-9
J: TRBJ1-2
size: once
DNA: TGTGCCAGCAGCTCTGGACAGGGGGCGACCCCCTATGGCTACACCTTC
CDR3: CASSSGQGATPYGYTF

D: TRBD1
V: TRBV5-1
J: TRBJ1-5
size: -
DNA: TGCGCCAGCAGCGACGGGACAGGGTCACAGCCCCAGCATTTT
CDR3: CASSDGTGSQPQHF

D: -
V: TRBV7-9
J: TRBJ2-2
size: -
DNA: TGTGCCAGCAGCCGGGGATCGAACACCGGGGAGCTGTTTTTT
CDR3: CASSRGSNTGELFF

D: TRBD1
V: TRBV7-9
J: TRBJ2-3
size: -
DNA: TGTGCCAGCAGCCCGGGACAGTCCTGGGATACGCAGTATTTT
CDR3: CASSPGQSWDTQYF

D: TRBD1
V: TRBV29-1
J: TRBJ1-1
size: -
DNA: TGCAGCGTACGAACAGGGGGCGTCACTGAAGCTTTCTTT
CDR3: CSVRTGGVTEAFF

D: TRBD1
V: TRBV15
J: TRBJ2-5
size: -
DNA: TGTGCCACCAGCGGGGATAACAGGGGGTGGAAGACCCAGTACTTC
CDR3: CATSGDNRGWKTQYF

D: TRBD1
V: TRBV2
J: TRBJ1-1
size: few
DNA: TGTGCCAGCACCGGGACAGGGGGCACTGAAGCTTTCTTT
CDR3: CASTGTGGTEAFF

D: -
V: TRBV2
J: TRBJ1-5
size: -
DNA: TGTGCCAGCAGGCCGGGGTATAGCAATCAGCCCCAGCATTTT
CDR3: CASRPGYSNQPQHF

D: TRBD1
V: TRBV6-2/TRBV6-3
J: TRBJ1-1
size: -
DNA: TGTGCCAGCAGTAAGGGGGCGCGAATGAACACTGAAGCTTTCTTT
CDR3: CASSKGARMNTEAFF

D: TRBD1
V: TRBV6-5
J: TRBJ2-1
size: -
DNA: TGTGCCAGCAGCGCCGGGACAGGATCCTACAATGAGCAGTTCTTC
CDR3: CASSAGTGSYNEQFF

D: TRBD1
V: TRBV9
J: TRBJ1-1
size: -
DNA: TGTGCCAGCAGCGATCCTCCACAGGGGGATGGCACTGAAGCTTTCTTT
CDR3: CASSDPPQGDGTEAFF

D: -
V: TRBV11-3
J: TRBJ1-1
size: -
DNA: TGTGCCAGCAGCCTGACAGGCGAAAACACTGAAGCTTTCTTT
CDR3: CASSLTGENTEAFF

D: TRBD1
V: TRBV5-1
J: TRBJ1-1
size: -
DNA: TGCGCCAGCAGCCCCGGTTCAGGGGGTGGAACTGAAGCTTTCTTT
CDR3: CASSPGSGGGTEAFF

D: TRBD2
V: TRBV4-3
J: TRBJ2-1
size: -
DNA: TGCGCCAGCAGCCCCCTAGTAGCGGGAACGTCCTACAATGAGCAGTTCTTC
CDR3: CASSPLVAGTSYNEQFF

D: TRBD2
V: TRBV9
J: TRBJ2-5
size: -
DNA: TGTGCCAGCAGCGTAACCTCTAGCGGGAGGGGGGAGACCCAGTACTTC
CDR3: CASSVTSSGRGETQYF

D: -
V: TRBV5-5
J: TRBJ2-3
size: -
DNA: TGTGCCAGCAGCCTAGGAGTCAGGGAAGCAGATACGCAGTATTTT
CDR3: CASSLGVREADTQYF

D: -
V: TRBV27
J: TRBJ2-3
size: -
DNA: TGTGCCAGCAGTTTATTGGGGGGAGCCGCTACAGATACGCAGTATTTT
CDR3: CASSLLGGAATDTQYF

D: TRBD1
V: TRBV12-5
J: TRBJ1-3
size: -
DNA: TGTGCTAGTGTCCTGAGAGGGACAGGCGGACCCGGCAACACCATATATTTT
CDR3: CASVLRGTGGPGNTIYF

D: -
V: TRBV5-6
J: TRBJ2-7
size: few
DNA: TGTGCCAGCAGGCTGTCGGGAGAGCAGTACTTC
CDR3: CASRLSGEQYF

D: -
V: TRBV7-2
J: TRBJ2-1
size: -
DNA: TGTGCCAGCAGCCCGCGGACAGCGAAAGAGCAGTTCTTC
CDR3: CASSPRTAKEQFF

D: TRBD1
V: TRBV9
J: TRBJ1-2
size: -
DNA: TGTGCCAGCAGCGCCTGGACAGGGGGGAACTATGGCTACACCTTC
CDR3: CASSAWTGGNYGYTF

D: TRBD2
V: TRBV10-3
J: TRBJ2-1
size: -
DNA: TGTGCCATCAGTGAGTCCCCGGGACTAGCGGCCCGCTCCTACAATGAGCAGTTCTTC
CDR3: CAISESPGLAARSYNEQFF

D: -
V: TRBV5-1
J: TRBJ1-1
size: -
DNA: TGCGCCAGCAGCTTGAGTTCAGGTGAGAACACTGAAGCTTTCTTT
CDR3: CASSLSSGENTEAFF

D: TRBD1
V: TRBV5-1
J: TRBJ1-5
size: -
DNA: TGCGCCAGCAGTTTGGGACAGGGGGCGGATTCCCAGCATTTT
CDR3: CASSLGQGADSQHF

D: TRBD1
V: TRBV7-9
J: TRBJ1-4
size: -
DNA: TGTGCCAGCAGCGCCCCGGACAGGGGAGGTGAAAAACTGTTTTTT
CDR3: CASSAPDRGGEKLFF

D: -
V: TRBV24-1
J: TRBJ2-2
size: -
DNA: TGTGCCACCAGTGATGGGCAGGTTGTAACCGGGGAGCTGTTTTTT
CDR3: CATSDGQVVTGELFF

D: -
V: TRBV4-1
J: TRBJ1-5
size: -
DNA: TGCGCCAGCAGCCAAGAGCAAGCCGATCAGCCCCAGCATTTT
CDR3: CASSQEQADQPQHF

D: -
V: TRBV2
J: TRBJ1-2
size: -
DNA: TGTGCCAGCACAGGGATCTATGGCTACACCTTC
CDR3: CASTGIYGYTF

D: TRBD2
V: TRBV7-3
J: TRBJ2-1
size: once
DNA: TGTGCCAGCAGCTCGGGACTAGAGGGCCATGAGCAGTTCTTC
CDR3: CASSSGLEGHEQFF

D: -
V: TRBV6-5
J: TRBJ1-2
size: few
DNA: TGTGCCAGCAGTTCCGAAGGACAGCATAACTATGGCTACACCTTC
CDR3: CASSSEGQHNYGYTF

D: -
V: TRBV2
J: TRBJ1-4
size: -
DNA: TGTGCCAGCAGTACGTTTCGGGGAACTAATGAAAAACTGTTTTTT
CDR3: CASSTFRGTNEKLFF

D: -
V: TRBV5-1
J: TRBJ1-5
size: -
DNA: TGCGCCAGCAGCCTTTATAGCAATCAGCCCCAGCATTTT
CDR3: CASSLYSNQPQHF

D: -
V: TRBV7-8
J: TRBJ1-4
size: -
DNA: TGTGCCAGCAGCTTAGTAGTACAGCATAATGAAAAACTGTTTTTT
CDR3: CASSLVVQHNEKLFF

D: -
V: TRBV2
J: TRBJ1-2
size: once
DNA: TGTGCCAGCAGTCCTGGACGGGGAAACTATGGCTACACCTTC
CDR3: CASSPGRGNYGYTF

D: -
V: TRBV30
J: TRBJ1-4
size: -
DNA: TGTGCCTGGAGTAAGGGGGTAGCTAATGAAAAACTGTTTTTT
CDR3: CAWSKGVANEKLFF

D: -
V: TRBV27
J: TRBJ1-2
size: -
DNA: TGTGCCAGCAGTTTAATAGGACAGACCCTCTATGGCTACACCTTC
CDR3: CASSLIGQTLYGYTF

D: -
V: TRBV19
J: TRBJ1-5
size: -
DNA: TGTGCCAGTAGTATTGGGCAGGGTAGGAATCAGCCCCAGCATTTT
CDR3: CASSIGQGRNQPQHF

D: TRBD2
V: TRBV7-3
J: TRBJ2-5
size: -
DNA: TGTGCCAGCAGCCTACTAGCGGGAGGGGAAGAGACCCAGTACTTC
CDR3: CASSLLAGGEETQYF

D: -
V: TRBV30
J: TRBJ2-1
size: once
DNA: TGTGCCTGGAAGGGGGACCGGCACGGTGAGCAGTTCTTC
CDR3: CAWKGDRHGEQFF

D: -
V: TRBV2
J: TRBJ2-1
size: -
DNA: TGTGCCAGCAGTACCGGGACATATCGGTTCTTC
CDR3: CASSTGTYRFF

D: -
V: TRBV6-5
J: TRBJ1-2
size: few
DNA: TGTGCCAGCGGGGAGGGGCGGAACTATGGCTACACCTTC
CDR3: CASGEGRNYGYTF

D: -
V: TRBV6-4
J: TRBJ1-1
size: -
DNA: TGTGCCAGCAGGGACAGAGTGAACACTGAAGCTTTCTTT
CDR3: CASRDRVNTEAFF

D: TRBD1
V: TRBV20-1
J: TRBJ1-5
size: few
DNA: TGCAGTGCTAGTATACAGGGGTTAGGCAATCAGCCCCAGCATTTT
CDR3: CSASIQGLGNQPQHF

D: -
V: TRBV12-3/TRBV12-4
J: TRBJ2-2
size: once
DNA: TGTGCCAGCAGTTTAGGGGGCCTCGGGGAGCTGTTTTTT
CDR3: CASSLGGLGELFF

D: TRBD1
V: TRBV5-4
J: TRBJ2-3
size: -
DNA: TGTGCCAGCAGCCCGGGACAGCTTACACAAGATACGCAGTATTTT
CDR3: CASSPGQLTQDTQYF

D: -
V: TRBV6-5
J: TRBJ2-7
size: -
DNA: TGTGCCAGCAAACGCGGACATGCCGCCTACGAGCAGTACTTC
CDR3: CASKRGHAAYEQYF

D: -
V: TRBV30
J: TRBJ2-4
size: -
DNA: TGTGCCTGGAGTGAACAGTATCTAGCCAAAAACATTCAGTACTTC
CDR3: CAWSEQYLAKNIQYF

D: TRBD2
V: TRBV6-5
J: TRBJ2-1
size: -
DNA: TGTGCCAGCAGTTACCGTCGGGACTACTACAATGAGCAGTTCTTC
CDR3: CASSYRRDYYNEQFF

D: -
V: TRBV18
J: TRBJ1-2
size: few
DNA: TGTGCCAGCTCACCAGCAGGGTCTAACTATGGCTACACCTTC
CDR3: CASSPAGSNYGYTF

D: -
V: TRBV10-1
J: TRBJ2-3
size: -
DNA: TGCGCCAGCAGCCCTATTAGCACAGATACGCAGTATTTT
CDR3: CASSPISTDTQYF